A single sample is the source of the 14 T cell receptor beta chains below, sequenced in a study of vaccination effects on CD4 cells after COVID-19. The authors isolated CD4+ T cells after roughly 10 days of culture. The assay was immunoSEQ multiplex PCR, and TCRdb's table has in-frame clones only and misses some. This table has fewer than 35,000 clones, 55% to 65% appearing once. These receptors have no known antigen. Sequenced here: CD4+ T cells from PBMCs cultured without peptide, sampled before COVID-19 vaccination. The receptor source for this set is a human donor who received a COVID-19 vaccine.

The chain employs TRBV7-6 and TRBJ1-4; D possibly corresponds to TRBD1 (6 bases). V gave up 2 bases and J gave up 1 base, with 11 bases separating them. Germline V gene data show CDR1 as SGHVS and CDR2 as FNYEAQ. This CDR3 comprises 16 residues. The CDR3 sequence is CASSLSYRETNEKLFF. CDR3 DNA sequence: TGTGCCAGCAGCTTATCTTACAGGGAAACTAATGAAAAACTGTTTTTT.

The chain is built from TRBV6-5 and TRBJ2-3; D is perhaps TRBD1 (6 bases). The CDR3 sequence is 13 residues long. Trimming left V 8 bases short and J 6 bases short, with 15 bases between. The germline V gene encodes CDR1 MNHEY and CDR2 SVGAGI. The chain's CDR3 is CASLPSTGDTQYF. The CDR3, as DNA: TGTGCCAGCCTTCCTTCAACAGGGGATACGCAGTATTTT.

The genes are TRBV12-3 or TRBV12-4 and TRBJ2-7; D remains unclear. V lost 3 bases and J 6 bases, leaving 6 bases between the germline ends. This CDR3 has 11 residues. The CDR3 is CASSLGGEQYF. The DNA for the CDR3 is TGTGCCAGCAGTTTGGGCGGCGAGCAGTACTTC.

This clone was detected once. V and J are TRBV11-2 and TRBJ2-5, with 8 bases lining up with TRBD1. The CDR3 runs 16 residues. V dropped 1 base and J dropped 0; count of bases not matched to a gene: 4. Germline values: CDR1 SGHAT, CDR2 FQNNGV. The CDR3 sequence is CASSLVDRGYQETQYF. The CDR3 nucleotides read TGTGCCAGCAGCTTAGTTGACAGGGGATACCAAGAGACCCAGTACTTC.

V usage is TRBV7-9 and J usage is TRBJ2-5; D unresolved. The V end was cut by 1 base, the J end by 5 bases, with 11 bases between. CDR1 and CDR2 from the germline V gene are SEHNR and FQNEAQ (reference sequence). CDR3 length equals 14 residues. The chain's CDR3 is CASSLGDMGETQYF. CDR3 DNA sequence: TGTGCCAGCAGCTTAGGTGACATGGGGGAGACCCAGTACTTC.

The chain combines TRBV2 with TRBJ2-3; 8 bases align to TRBD1. The CDR3 covers 16 residues. V lost 4 bases, J lost 3 bases, and 9 bases stayed unmatched. Germline CDR1 is SNHLY and CDR2 is FYNNEI. This CDR3 reads CASSVLDREVTDTQYF. In DNA, the CDR3 is TGTGCCAGCAGTGTGTTGGACAGGGAAGTGACAGATACGCAGTATTTT.

CDR3 in amino acids: CASSRRQGNTIYF. In DNA form, the CDR3 reads TGTGCCAGCAGCCGACGACAGGGAAACACCATATATTTT. This chain links TRBV7-8 with TRBJ1-3; D might be TRBD1 (5 bases). The ends were cut back, 5 bases at V and 4 bases at J, with 9 bases in the middle. Looked up from germline, CDR1 is SGHVS and CDR2 is FQNEAQ. CDR3 length equals 13 residues.

This clone was observed a single time. This chain joins TRBV19 and TRBJ2-1; tentatively, D is TRBD1 (5 bases). V was clipped by 4 bases and J by 7 bases, with 20 bases between them. This CDR3 has 16 amino acids. Germline-derived CDR1 and CDR2 are LNHDA and SQIVND (reference sequence). CDR3 coding DNA: TGTGCCAGTAGTACCGAAGACAGTAACTTGGGAAATGAGCAGTTCTTC. Its translation: CASSTEDSNLGNEQFF.

The CDR3 nucleotides are TGCAGCGTGGGGGGAACTAGCGGGAGATCCGAGCAGTACTTC. Amino acid sequence: CSVGGTSGRSEQYF. The rearrangement uses TRBV29-1 and TRBJ2-7; 11 bases match TRBD2. The V segment lost 6 bases and the J segment 6 bases; nucleotides outside the gene matches: 10. The length of the CDR3 is 14 residues. CDR1 and CDR2 from the germline V gene are SQVTM and ANQGSEA.

This chain uses TRBV5-4 with TRBJ2-7; TRBD2 aligns across 7 bases. The length of the CDR3 is 15 residues. J lost 2 bases, V lost 2 bases, and 7 bases had no gene match. Germline V gives CDR1 SGHNT, CDR2 YYREEE (reference sequence). CDR3 in DNA: TGTGCCAGCAGCTTTGGGAGGGGTCTGCCCTACGAGCAGTACTTC. This gives the protein CASSFGRGLPYEQYF.

The chain carries TRBV10-3 and TRBJ1-2; D is unresolved. CDR1 is ENHRY, CDR2 SYGVKD, per germline. The CDR3 sequence is 13 residues long. Trimming left V 8 bases short and J 4 bases short, with 14 bases between. In nucleotides, the CDR3 is TGTGCCATCCCCGAGGCAGAATCCTATGGCTACACCTTC. Amino acid sequence: CAIPEAESYGYTF.

V gene TRBV6-5 combines with J gene TRBJ1-6; D is uncertain. Trimming stripped 3 bases from V and 3 bases from J, with 9 bases between. Germline V gene data show CDR1 as MNHEY and CDR2 as SVGAGI. CDR3 length equals 15 residues. The CDR3 reads CASSYFQFYNSPLHF. CDR3 DNA: TGTGCCAGCAGTTATTTTCAGTTCTATAATTCACCCCTCCACTTT.

The chain recombines TRBV5-1 with TRBJ2-3, with a possible D match to TRBD2 (6 bases). Germline CDR1 and CDR2: SGHRS and YFSETQ. V lost 1 base and J lost 0, with 24 bases in between. The CDR3 covers 20 residues. The CDR3 DNA reads TGCGCCAGCAGCTTGCGGCTCCGTGCGGGGCTAAACTCTAGCACAGATACGCAGTATTTT. Its protein product is CASSLRLRAGLNSSTDTQYF.

This chain joins TRBV5-1 and TRBJ2-1, with D perhaps given as TRBD1 or TRBD2 (5 bases each). CDR1 and CDR2 from the germline V gene are SGHRS and YFSETQ. Trimming took off 1 base at V and 8 bases at J, with 10 bases between the two ends. The CDR3 sequence is 13 residues long. The CDR3 reads CASSLLRGYEQFF. The CDR3 coding sequence is TGCGCCAGCAGCTTGTTGAGGGGTTATGAGCAGTTCTTC.